These 19 T cell receptor beta chains originate from one sample sequenced in a study of Ad26.COV2.S vaccination and SARS-CoV-2 variants. Assay used: immunoSEQ multiplex PCR; TCRdb lists only in-frame clones, some missing. This table holds over 130,000 clones, 70% to 90% found once. The sample here was peripheral blood, taken after recovery from COVID-19. These TCRs come from a human donor who had recovered from COVID-19.

The chain carries TRBV5-8 and TRBJ1-1, with 9 bases identical to TRBD1. This CDR3 spans 16 amino acids. The V gene end was trimmed by 2 bases and the J gene end by 3 bases; junction bases not matched to a gene: 8. Germline V gene data show CDR1 as SGHTS and CDR2 as YDEGEE. Here the CDR3 DNA reads TGTGCCAGCAGCTTCCTACAGGGGGCGGCTTACACTGAAGCTTTCTTT. Protein product: CASSFLQGAAYTEAFF.

The chain combines TRBV15 with TRBJ2-5; 9 nucleotides match TRBD2. V shed 1 base, J shed 4 bases, and the junction held 7 bases outside the gene matches. CDR3 length: 16 residues. The germline V gene encodes CDR1 LNHNV and CDR2 YYDKDF (reference sequence). The DNA of the CDR3 is TGTGCCACCAGCAGAGTCCGAGCGGGGGGCGGAGAGACCCAGTACTTC. This codes for CATSRVRAGGGETQYF.

The chain couples TRBV7-9 to TRBJ2-3; D is undetermined. Looked up from germline, CDR1 is SEHNR and CDR2 is FQNEAQ (reference sequence). This CDR3 is 14 amino acids long. V lost 7 bases and J lost 4, with 15 bases in between. The CDR3 region has the DNA TGTGCCAGCACTCACACTTCCCCCCCAGATACGCAGTATTTT. Protein: CASTHTSPPDTQYF. Supplemented by reference TRBV7-9 and TRBJ2-3, the full variable domain reads DTGVSQNPRHKITKRGQNVTFRCDPISEHNRLYWYRQTLGQGPEFLTYFQNEAQLEKSRLLSDRFSAERPKGSFSTLEIQRTEQGDSAMYLCASTHTSPPDTQYFGPGTRLTVL.

The V gene is TRBV6-2 or TRBV6-3, the J gene TRBJ1-4; D may be TRBD1 (5 bases). The length of the CDR3 is 14 residues. V shed 2 bases and J shed 8 bases, with 12 bases lying between them. The germline gives CDR1 MNHEY, CDR2 SVGEGT. In DNA, the CDR3 is TGTGCCAGCAGTTACCGACAGACAAGGGAAAAACTGTTTTTT. Translated: CASSYRQTREKLFF.

The chain couples TRBV6-5 to TRBJ2-1; D not resolved. This CDR3 comprises 16 residues. Germline assignment: CDR1 MNHEY and CDR2 SVGAGI. V dropped 0 bases and J dropped 2 bases, with 11 bases sitting between them. CDR3 loop: CASSYSIGQAYNEQFF. The DNA for the CDR3 is TGTGCCAGCAGTTACTCGATCGGCCAGGCCTACAATGAGCAGTTCTTC.

V is TRBV30 and J is TRBJ1-1; D is ambiguous. Trimming removed 1 base at V and 7 bases at J, with 16 bases between. In germline, CDR1 is GTSNPN, CDR2 SVGIG (reference sequence). This CDR3 is 14 amino acids long. The DNA for the CDR3 is TGTGCCTGGAGTGGGGGAAGCGGAGAATATGAAGCTTTCTTT. The encoded protein is CAWSGGSGEYEAFF.

This clone was seen a single time. The chain recombines TRBV28 with TRBJ1-5; maybe TRBD1 (6 bases). Trimming pared 3 bases from V and 7 bases from J, leaving 13 bases between. This CDR3 has 14 amino acids. The germline gives CDR1 MDHEN, CDR2 SYDVKM. The CDR3 is CASSFTGRGQPQHF. The CDR3 bases are TGTGCCAGCAGTTTTACAGGGCGTGGACAGCCCCAGCATTTT.

V gene TRBV7-2 combines with J gene TRBJ2-4; D unresolved. The germline V gene has CDR1 SGHTA and CDR2 FQGNSA. The CDR3 extends over 15 amino acids. The ends were cut back, 3 bases at V and 0 bases at J, with 9 bases in the middle. The CDR3 is CASSFDGLAKNIQYF. In nucleotides, the CDR3 is TGTGCCAGCAGCTTTGATGGGTTAGCCAAAAACATTCAGTACTTC.

The chain combines TRBV3-1 (or the pseudogene TRBV3-2) with TRBJ1-6, with D unresolved. Trimming cost V 1 base and J 5 bases, with 6 bases left between them. Looked up from germline, CDR1 is LGHDT and CDR2 is YNNKEL (reference sequence). The CDR3 extends over 14 amino acids. The CDR3 reads CASSQASNNSPLHF. CDR3 DNA sequence: TGTGCCAGCAGCCAAGCGAGTAATAATTCACCCCTCCACTTT.

This clone was seen a single time. The DNA is left out, because the CDR3 cannot be placed on it with certainty; the CDR3 is given as TCRdb lists it. The chain carries TRBV6-4 and TRBJ2-2. Germline values: CDR1 MRHNA, CDR2 SNTAGT. The CDR3 is made up of 14 amino acids, end residues included. The CDR3 loop is CASSSSTATGELFF.

The V gene is TRBV5-1, the J gene TRBJ1-4; D perhaps matches TRBD1 (6 bases). Germline CDR1 SGHRS, CDR2 YFSETQ. The CDR3 consists of 16 residues. The V end lost 1 base, the J end lost 8 bases, and 18 bases lay between the germline ends. The CDR3 is CASSLRPGQEKEKLFF. The CDR3, as DNA: TGCGCCAGCAGCTTGAGACCGGGACAAGAAAAAGAAAAACTGTTTTTT.

The chain couples TRBV4-1 to TRBJ1-1; D uncertain. Trimming pared 1 base from V and 6 bases from J, leaving 9 bases between. Germline V gene data show CDR1 as MGHRA and CDR2 as YSYEKL. This CDR3 is built from 13 residues. In DNA, the CDR3 is TGCGCCAGCAGCCAAGGACACCCTCCTGAAGCTTTCTTT. Its translation is CASSQGHPPEAFF.

The J gene is TRBJ1-2, the V gene TRBV18; no definite D call. CDR3 length: 13 amino acids. V was cut by 3 bases and J by 4 bases, with 9 bases left in between. In germline, CDR1 is KGHSH, CDR2 LQKENI. The CDR3 reads CASSPPAFYGYTF. In DNA, the CDR3 is TGTGCCAGCTCACCCCCGGCATTCTATGGCTACACCTTC.

The chain has TRBV13 and TRBJ2-1; weak D call: TRBD2 (5 bases). Trimming removed 3 bases from V and 4 bases from J, with 16 bases in between. The CDR3 runs to 16 residues. Germline lookup yields CDR1 PRHDT and CDR2 FYEKMQ (reference sequence). The CDR3 sequence is CASSFFRDKRYNEQFF. Here the CDR3 DNA reads TGTGCCAGCAGCTTCTTTCGCGACAAGCGGTACAATGAGCAGTTCTTC.

The gene calls are TRBV6-5 and TRBJ2-7, with 9 bases lining up with TRBD1. This CDR3 contains 12 residues. With V trimmed by 10 bases and J by 4 bases, 5 bases remained unmatched. Germline V gene lookup returns CDR1 MNHEY and CDR2 SVGAGI. The CDR3 DNA sequence: TGTGCCACCGGGACAGGGAATTACGAGCAGTACTTC. This encodes CATGTGNYEQYF.

The chain is built from TRBV5-4 and TRBJ2-5, with 9 bases fitting TRBD2. V was pared by 2 bases and J by 1 base, with 6 bases of the junction left unmatched. CDR1 SGHNT and CDR2 YYREEE come from the germline V gene (reference sequence). The CDR3 is 16 residues long. Written as DNA, the CDR3 is TGTGCCAGCAGCTTCTTTAGCGGGGGCCCCCAAGAGACCCAGTACTTC. This sequence encodes CASSFFSGGPQETQYF. Full variable domain (remainder filled in from reference TRBV5-4 and TRBJ2-5): ETGVTQSPTHLIKTRGQQVTLRCSSQSGHNTVSWYQQALGQGPQFIFQYYREEENGRGNFPPRFSGLQFPNYSSELNVNALELDDSALYLCASSFFSGGPQETQYFGPGTRLLVL.

The V call is TRBV27, the J call TRBJ1-1; the D gene is possibly TRBD1 (5 bases). Germline V lookup: CDR1 MNHEY, CDR2 SMNVEV (reference sequence). The CDR3 length is 11 residues. Written as DNA, the CDR3 is TGTGCTGGGGCGGAGAACACTGAAGCTTTCTTT. This encodes CAGAENTEAFF.

The rearrangement joins TRBV5-1 to TRBJ2-6; D is unclear. Germline V CDR1 and CDR2: SGHRS, YFSETQ. The V end was cut by 0 bases, the J end by 2 bases, with 12 bases between. CDR3 size: 17 residues. The CDR3 spells CASSLAPGLTGANVLTF. CDR3 DNA: TGCGCCAGCAGCTTGGCCCCAGGTTTGACTGGGGCCAACGTCCTGACTTTC. Combining the CDR3 with reference TRBV5-1 and TRBJ2-6 gives the whole variable domain KAGVTQTPRYLIKTRGQQVTLSCSPISGHRSVSWYQQTPGQGLQFLFEYFSETQRNKGNFPGRFSGRQFSNSRSEMNVSTLELGDSALYLCASSLAPGLTGANVLTFGAGSRLTVL.

This chain uses TRBV7-2 with TRBJ2-5; no reliable D call. Germline assignment: CDR1 SGHTA and CDR2 FQGNSA. V dropped 5 bases and J dropped 2 bases, with 18 bases sitting between them. The CDR3 has 16 amino acids. The CDR3 DNA sequence: TGTGCCAGCAGCCCACGGACGTCCTGGGCACAAGAGACCCAGTACTTC. Encoded protein: CASSPRTSWAQETQYF.